Listed below are T cell receptor beta chains from one sample, sequenced in a study of blood T cell repertoires in COVID-19. Assay used: immunoSEQ multiplex PCR; TCRdb lists only in-frame clones, some missing. The sample carries about 250,000 clones, around 86% recorded once. Sequenced: peripheral blood. These receptors were obtained from an elderly woman with COVID-19, enrolled during active disease. CDR3s include the opening cysteine and the closing phenylalanine or tryptophan. A D gene is named only where the DNA matches it firmly. Clone size is stated in some rows and not others, as once, few, many or a class when expanded.

j_call	clone_size	v_call	d_call	cdr3_aa	cdr3_nt
TRBJ2-5	NA	TRBV7-9	TRBD1	CASSTWDRVGETQYF	TGTGCCAGCAGCACTTGGGACAGGGTAGGGGAGACCCAGTACTTC
TRBJ2-2	NA	TRBV11-3	NA	CASSLGGTGELFF	TGTGCCAGCAGCTTAGGAGGTACCGGGGAGCTGTTTTTT
TRBJ1-2	NA	TRBV5-1	NA	CASSLGGTTNYGYTF	TGCGCCAGCAGCTTGGGGGGGACTACTAACTATGGCTACACCTTC
TRBJ2-3	NA	TRBV11-1	NA	CASSLSNTQYF	TGTGCCAGCAGCTTATCCAATACGCAGTATTTT
TRBJ1-5	NA	TRBV19	TRBD1	CASTKGTGKNQPQHF	TGTGCCAGTACTAAAGGGACAGGGAAGAATCAGCCCCAGCATTTT
TRBJ2-1	NA	TRBV5-1	TRBD1	CASSRDRAWDEQFF	TGCGCCAGCAGCCGGGACAGGGCATGGGATGAGCAGTTCTTC
TRBJ1-5	NA	TRBV6-5	NA	CASSYSGGNQPQHF	TGTGCCAGCAGTTACTCGGGGGGGAATCAGCCCCAGCATTTT
TRBJ1-3	NA	TRBV6-5	TRBD1	CASSYRQGAGNTIYF	TGTGCCAGCAGCTACCGACAGGGGGCTGGAAACACCATATATTTT
TRBJ1-2	NA	TRBV14	TRBD1	CASSKRDRFYGYTF	TGTGCCAGCAGTAAAAGGGACAGATTCTATGGCTACACCTTC
TRBJ2-1	NA	TRBV15	TRBD2	CATSRERGGYTEQFF	TGTGCCACCAGCAGAGAGCGGGGGGGGTACACTGAGCAGTTCTTC
TRBJ1-4	NA	TRBV6-1	TRBD1	CASSESRQHRGEKLFF	TGTGCCAGCAGTGAAAGCCGGCAGCACAGGGGTGAAAAACTGTTTTTT
TRBJ2-3	NA	TRBV11-3	NA	CASSLEGGPRDTQYF	TGTGCCAGCAGCCTAGAGGGGGGGCCCCGAGATACGCAGTATTTT
TRBJ2-5	NA	TRBV2	NA	CASSEALGGIGETQYF	TGTGCCAGCAGTGAGGCGTTGGGGGGTATAGGGGAGACCCAGTACTTC
TRBJ2-7	NA	TRBV2	NA	CASSELSEQYF	TGTGCCAGCAGTGAACTGTCCGAGCAGTACTTC
TRBJ2-7	NA	TRBV7-9	TRBD2	CASSLRTSGSYEQYF	TGTGCCAGCAGCTTAAGGACTAGCGGATCCTACGAGCAGTACTTC
TRBJ1-2	NA	TRBV28	NA	CASSFYDYGYTF	TGTGCCAGCAGTTTCTACGACTATGGCTACACCTTC
TRBJ2-3	NA	TRBV2	NA	CALTGDRSTDTQYF	TGTGCCCTGACGGGGGATAGAAGCACAGATACGCAGTATTTT
TRBJ1-4	NA	TRBV19	TRBD1	CASSGQGYEKLFF	TGTGCCAGTAGCGGACAGGGGTACGAAAAACTGTTTTTT
TRBJ2-1	NA	TRBV10-2	TRBD2	CASSELAGGGSGYNEQFF	TGCGCCAGCAGTGAGTTAGCGGGGGGGGGTAGCGGCTACAATGAGCAGTTCTTC
TRBJ1-1	once	TRBV3-1/TRBV3-2	NA	CASSRRGGAGIGDTEAFF	TGTGCCAGCAGCCGAAGAGGGGGAGCAGGGATCGGGGACACTGAAGCTTTCTTT
TRBJ2-1	NA	TRBV7-2	NA	CASTLLGGSYNEQFF	TGTGCCAGCACTCTACTGGGGGGATCCTACAATGAGCAGTTCTTC
TRBJ1-5	NA	TRBV19	NA	CASSSPGRDHQPQHF	TGTGCCAGTAGTTCCCCGGGGAGGGACCATCAGCCCCAGCATTTT
TRBJ2-7	NA	TRBV28	NA	CASTPGGRGDYEQYF	TGTGCCAGCACCCCAGGGGGAAGGGGGGACTACGAGCAGTACTTC
TRBJ1-2	NA	TRBV12-3/TRBV12-4	NA	CASRRGGDYGYTF	TGTGCCAGCCGAAGAGGGGGAGACTATGGCTACACCTTC
TRBJ1-5	NA	TRBV5-1	NA	CASSSDRNQPQHF	TGCGCCAGCAGCTCCGACAGGAATCAGCCCCAGCATTTT
TRBJ1-2	NA	TRBV10-3	TRBD1	CAISELGTGVDGYTF	TGTGCCATCAGTGAGCTGGGGACAGGGGTAGATGGCTACACCTTC
TRBJ1-2	NA	TRBV23-1	NA	CASTQIAHYGYTF	TGCGCCAGCACACAAATCGCCCACTATGGCTACACCTTC
TRBJ1-5	NA	TRBV28	NA	CASSLLTGSQPQHF	TGTGCCAGCAGTTTGCTAACAGGGTCTCAGCCCCAGCATTTT